The next 2 T cell receptor beta chains were all read from a single sample in a study of T cell changes during pregnancy in multiple sclerosis. TCRdb's table, derived via immunoSEQ multiplex PCR, lists solely in-frame clones and lacks some. The sample consists of tens of thousands of clones, around 94% of them appearing once. Source: peripheral blood, taken after pregnancy. The receptors were gathered from a female donor with multiple sclerosis, enrolled in a pregnancy study.

The table lists this clone with a count of one. This chain joins TRBV19 and TRBJ1-2; 9 positions match TRBD1. Per the germline V gene, CDR1 is LNHDA and CDR2 is SQIVND (reference sequence). CDR3 size: 13 residues. The V gene end was trimmed by 3 bases and the J gene end by 5 bases; junction bases not matched to a gene: 1. CDR3 in DNA: TGTGCCAGTAGTATGACAGGGGGTTATGGCTACACCTTC. Protein: CASSMTGGYGYTF.

The chain links TRBV14 to TRBJ2-7; TRBD2 agrees at 7 bases. The CDR3 loop spans 14 amino acids. Per the germline V gene, CDR1 is SGHDN and CDR2 is FVKESK. Losses at the gene ends were 4 bases for V and 3 bases for J; bases not matched to a gene: 6. In nucleotides, the CDR3 is TGTGCCAGCAGCCCTGGACTAGTAGTCTACGAGCAGTACTTC. Its protein product is CASSPGLVVYEQYF.